These 15 T cell receptor delta chains came from one sample sequenced in a study of gamma-delta chains in newborns, infants, children. TCRdb re-called the reads via CATT. Of around 3,500 delta-chain clones detected, about 0.6% appear once; the ten largest clones hold 15%. Sequenced input: blood. These receptors all come from a child who was a newborn, infant or young child, either healthy, febrile or measles-vaccinated (not recorded which).

Regarding this clone: A far larger clone is one nucleotide away, so this likely arose from a read error. This sequence joins TRDV2 and TRDJ2, with 9 bases aligning to TRDD3. J was trimmed by 2 bases and V by 1 base; bases with no gene match: 10. Looked up from germline, CDR1 is GEAIGNYY and CDR2 is EKD. The length of the CDR3 is 18 residues. CDR3 sequence: CACDTVLGESPLTAQLFF. Written as DNA, the CDR3 is TGTGCCTGTGACACGGTACTGGGGGAAAGTCCATTGACAGCACAACTCTTCTTT.

Regarding this clone: The amino acid sequence in TCRdb belongs to a much larger clone and departs from this DNA's translation at residue 15, likely a sequencing read error; the sequence shown is translated from the DNA. This CDR3 is also generated by other DNA sequences in the sample. The V gene is TRDV2, the J gene TRDJ3; 9 nucleotides agree with TRDD3. Germline values: CDR1 GEAIGNYY, CDR2 EKD. The CDR3 consists of 18 residues. The CDR3 sequence: CACDVLGEITWDTRRMFF. The CDR3 DNA follows: TGTGCCTGTGACGTACTGGGGGAGATAACCTGGGACACCCGACGGATGTTTTTC.

Comments on this clone: TCRdb assigns this DNA the protein of a much larger clone, which departs from its translation at residue 12; this likely reflects a read error, and the protein shown comes from translating the DNA. The chain joins TRDV2 to TRDJ3, with 8 bases matching TRDD3. Germline CDR1 reads GEAIGNYY; CDR2 reads EKD. The length of the CDR3 is 17 residues. Written as DNA, the CDR3 is TGTGCCTGTGACCCAGTACTGGGGGCCTGGGACGCCCGACAGATGTTTTTC. Its protein product is CACDPVLGAWDARQMFF.

The sample holds many counts of this clone. A clone one base away is much larger, so this may be a read error. The gene calls are TRDV2 and TRDJ3, with 9 bases lining up with TRDD3. The germline V gene has CDR1 GEAIGNYY and CDR2 EKD. V gave up 1 base and J gave up 0 bases; unmatched junction bases: 9. This CDR3 spans 20 amino acids. The chain's CDR3 is CACDTYWGTQSSWDTRQMFF. DNA for the CDR3: TGTGCCTGTGACACTTACTGGGGGACCCAAAGCTCCTGGGACACCCGACAGATGTTTTTC.

This clone was counted between two and nine times. TCRdb has a much larger clone's protein, which differs at residue 7 from the translation of this DNA, likely because of a read error; what is shown is the protein translated from the DNA. The chain has TRDV2 and TRDJ3; tentatively, D is TRDD3 (5 bases). V gave up 2 bases and J gave up 0 bases, with 16 bases separating them. There are 19 residues in the CDR3. The germline V gene encodes CDR1 GEAIGNYY and CDR2 EKD. The CDR3 sequence is CACDNWRTFSSWDTRQMFF. CDR3 nucleotides: TGTGCCTGTGACAACTGGAGGACGTTCAGCTCCTGGGACACCCGACAGATGTTTTTC.

This clone is medium-sized. A much larger clone differs from this one at a single base, so this may be a read error. The V call is TRDV2, the J call TRDJ3; 10 nucleotides match TRDD3. Germline CDR1 reads GEAIGNYY; CDR2 reads EKD. CDR3 length equals 17 residues. The CDR3 here is CACDSTGGSWNTRQMFF. The CDR3 region has the DNA TGTGCCTGTGACAGTACTGGGGGATCCTGGAACACCCGACAGATGTTTTTC.

Comments on this clone: This likely traces to a read error, being one base from a far larger clone. Within the sample, other DNA sequences also encode this same CDR3. The rearrangement joins TRDV2 to TRDJ2; possibly TRDD3 for D (6 bases). Per germline, CDR1 GEAIGNYY and CDR2 EKD. The V gene lost 0 bases and the J gene lost 8 bases, with 18 bases spanning the gap. This CDR3 is built from 16 residues. CDR3 in DNA: TGTGCCTGTGACACCGCGGGGATTACTACTACGGCACAACTCTTCTTT. Its translation: CACDTAGITTTAQLFF.

In its sample, this clone was seen a few times. TCRdb shows a much larger clone's protein in place of this DNA's translation, and the two differ at residue 7, likely through a read error; the protein shown is translated from the DNA. This chain joins TRAV29/DV5 and TRDJ3; D perhaps matches TRDD3 (5 bases). CDR3 length: 17 residues. Germline loops: CDR1 NSMFDY, CDR2 ISSIKDK. The ends were cut back, 0 bases at V and 0 bases at J, with 10 bases in the middle. CDR3 sequence reads: CAASGGVSSWDTRQMFF. Written as DNA, the CDR3 is TGTGCAGCAAGCGGGGGGGTCAGCTCCTGGGACACCCGACAGATGTTTTTC.

With respect to this clone: The TCRdb protein comes from a much larger clone and disagrees with this DNA's translation at residue 7, likely due to a read error; the protein given here is derived from the DNA. The chain recombines TRDV2 with TRDJ3; D is uncertain. Germline V lookup: CDR1 GEAIGNYY, CDR2 EKD. This CDR3 contains 18 residues. The germline V and J ends were trimmed by 3 bases and 0 bases, with 14 bases remaining between them. CDR3 coding DNA: TGTGCCTGTGACGTACTGAGGGAGAGCTCCTGGGACACCCGACAGATGTTTTTC. As protein: CACDVLRESSWDTRQMFF.

With regard to this clone: The protein TCRdb lists belongs to a much larger clone and differs from this DNA's translation at residue 9, which points to a read error; the protein shown is made from the DNA. The V call is TRDV2, the J call TRDJ3, with D possibly being TRDD3 (6 bases). This CDR3 is built from 16 residues. The germline V gene has CDR1 GEAIGNYY and CDR2 EKD. The V and J ends lost 1 base and 5 bases respectively, with 11 bases between them. The CDR3, as DNA: TGTGCCTGTGACACGGTGGATACCAGGGACACCCGACAGATGTTTTTC. It yields the protein CACDTVDTRDTRQMFF.

This clone was detected only a few times. A read error is possible here, since a much larger clone lies one base away. In the same sample, other DNA sequences code for this CDR3. The J gene is TRDJ3, the V gene TRDV2; tentatively, D is TRDD3 (5 bases). Germline V gene sequence: CDR1 GEAIGNYY, CDR2 EKD. The CDR3 totals 21 residues. The chain's CDR3 is CACDTVRGTAPSSWDTRQMFF. Here the CDR3 DNA reads TGTGCCTGTGACACCGTGCGAGGGACTGCCCCGAGCTCCTGGGACACCCGGCAGATGTTTTTC.

This clone was observed a few times. A far larger clone differs by one base, so this is likely a read error. Other nucleotide sequences in the sample specify the same CDR3. The V call is TRDV2, the J call TRDJ2; 8 positions agree with TRDD3. Germline lookup yields CDR1 GEAIGNYY and CDR2 EKD. The CDR3 runs 14 residues. The CDR3 bases are TGTGCCTGTGACACTGGGGGATTGACAGCGCAACTCTTCTTT. The encoded protein is CACDTGGLTAQLFF.

This clone has just a few counts. Translating this DNA gives a protein that differs at residue 11 from the TCRdb one, which belongs to a much larger clone; a read error is likely, and the protein shown is this translation. This chain connects TRDV2 to TRDJ3; TRDD3 matches at 11 bases. V lost 0 bases to trimming and J lost 5 bases; unmatched junction nucleotides: 5. CDR3 size: 18 residues. CDR1 and CDR2 (germline): GEAIGNYY, EKD. CDR3 region: CACDTLGGYAGDTRQMFF. In nucleotides, the CDR3 is TGTGCCTGTGACACCCTTGGGGGATACGCCGGGGACACCCGACAGATGTTTTTC.

On this clone: A far larger clone is only one base removed, so a read error is likely. This CDR3 is also generated by other DNA sequences in the sample. The J gene is TRDJ2, the V gene TRDV2, with 11 bases lining up with TRDD3. The V and J ends lost 0 bases and 3 bases, in that order; junction bases with no gene match: 11. The CDR3 contains 19 residues. The germline gives CDR1 GEAIGNYY, CDR2 EKD. The CDR3: CACDTVMGDTIALTAQLFF. In nucleotides, the CDR3 is TGTGCCTGTGACACCGTAATGGGGGATACGATTGCTCTGACAGCACAACTCTTCTTT.

In the case of this clone: A far larger clone is one base from this, pointing to a likely read error. The sample contains more than one DNA sequence encoding this CDR3. This rearrangement joins TRDV2 to TRDJ2; 9 nucleotides match TRDD3. Germline values: CDR1 GEAIGNYY, CDR2 EKD. This CDR3 spans 15 amino acids. The CDR3 nucleotides read TGTGCCTGTGACACTGGGGGATATTTGACAGCACAGCTCTTCTTT. Translation gives CACDTGGYLTAQLFF.